Listed below are T cell receptor beta chains from one sample, sequenced in a study of blood T cell repertoires in COVID-19. TCRdb's copy holds only in-frame clones and misses some; the assay was immunoSEQ multiplex PCR. This sample has over 250,000 clones, with roughly 87% found just once. Sequenced sample: peripheral blood. The source is a human donor in a cohort sampled during active COVID-19. Both conserved end residues are part of each CDR3. The order of the fields is V gene, J gene, CDR3 protein.

V: TRBV9; J: TRBJ2-2; CDR3: CASSASALAGNTGELFF
V: TRBV10-3; J: TRBJ2-1; CDR3: CAISESTPSGSFGEQFF
V: TRBV3-1/TRBV3-2; J: TRBJ2-5; CDR3: CASSPGGRAGETQYF
V: TRBV7-9; J: TRBJ1-5; CDR3: CASSRTGVNQPQHF
V: TRBV7-9; J: TRBJ2-1; CDR3: CAPQGLNNEQFF
V: TRBV7-9; J: TRBJ2-5; CDR3: CASSFQGSWETQYF
V: TRBV9; J: TRBJ2-1; CDR3: CASSVGGSWYEQFF
V: TRBV28; J: TRBJ2-7; CDR3: CASSLGAGAYEQYF
V: TRBV24-1; J: TRBJ2-1; CDR3: CATSDSGQSPRDEQFF
V: TRBV5-4; J: TRBJ2-4; CDR3: CASSFSGLGIQYF
V: TRBV18; J: TRBJ2-2; CDR3: CASSPPGTNTGELFF
V: TRBV18; J: TRBJ2-1; CDR3: CASSPLGDEQFF
V: TRBV24-1; J: TRBJ1-1; CDR3: CATSDARKTTEAFF
V: TRBV4-2; J: TRBJ1-6; CDR3: CASSQGDRGSPLHF
V: TRBV18; J: TRBJ2-3; CDR3: CASSPGTSGTDTQYF